This TCR beta chain was retrieved from a study of cytomegalovirus exposure and HLA in healthy donors (TCRdb year 2017). Context from the whole study: According to an earlier analysis of several hundred of the donors, some 170 million T cells yielded some 110 million unique TCR beta sequences and approximately 300 Gb of sequence data. An early release covering roughly 580 HLA-typed donors comprised 300 to 350 gigabases of sequencing data and around 80 million unique TCR sequences. Of the 300 to 500 genotyped donors, 80% to 90% were placed in the genetic ancestry cluster associated with self-reported Caucasian donors. The study was designed to test whether signatures of past pathogen exposure could be identified by cataloging public T cell receptors. The study profiled the T cell repertoires of 500 to 800 subjects by immunosequencing and related them to cytomegalovirus serostatus. Besides the first cohort of approximately 710 subjects, a separate validation cohort made up of roughly 120 different subjects was used. To predict cytomegalovirus infection status, the study combined high-throughput TCR immunosequencing, statistical association of individual TCRs with disease status, and machine learning. In a later analysis, previously published TCR beta repertoires from 550 to 750 donors were re-analyzed and high-resolution HLA genotyping was added so that TCR occurrence patterns could be studied. The later analysis used no new phenotypic data to find candidate immune exposures, relying instead on TCR beta sequences and their occurrence across donors. To decide whether each TCR beta V gene segment behaved as functional or pseudogenic, an earlier analysis of approximately 620 of the donors relied on high-throughput TCR beta sequencing. Donor age, sex, ethnicity and CMV serostatus were compiled together with the repertoire data. In a later genetic analysis, genome-wide SNP genotypes for about 55% of the roughly 700 donors were used, and that subset was treated as a discovery cohort. Every discovery cohort repertoire had been produced on one sequencing platform. Both class I and class II loci were covered by HLA typing, at four-digit resolution. The number of typed donors differed by locus: about 620-640 for A, B, C, DRB1 and DQB1; 522 for DQA1; about 600 for DPA1; and approximately 450 for DPB1. A handful of DR-DQ haplotypes were handled as single units for association and clustering because linkage in the cohort was strong. Among some 400 genotyped donors of the cohort, an average of around 240,000 unique TCR beta nucleotide sequences were sequenced per donor, roughly 20% of them non-productive. General study outcomes and caveats: The cohort was sequenced for TCR beta chains only, and without alpha or paired-chain data the features that could be detected were limited. The only immune exposure information available for the cohort was CMV serostatus. Some IMGT-functional V segments, including TRBV6-2 and TRBV6-3, could not be distinguished by the 87-base-pair reads and were therefore excluded. The classifier was reported to diagnose cytomegalovirus status with high specificity and sensitivity in both the original cohort and the validation cohort. Because HLA typing was unavailable for some donors at each locus, only the typed subset was used in association tests. It was suggested by the authors that the approach could potentially be generalized to other disease states and immunological phenotypes. Presence/absence analyses assumed roughly uniform sequencing depth across donors, an assumption that may not hold. When HLA alleles, especially DR and DQ, strongly co-occurred, attributing TCR associations to individual alleles was difficult. The study gave a list of under 200 TCR beta chains associated with cytomegalovirus. A later genetic analysis reported fewer N-insertions in productive TCRs among donors in an Asian-associated ancestry cluster than the roughly 620-donor mean. In a later analysis, HLA-associated TCR beta chains were found to be more clonally expanded and to have lower generation probabilities than equally common non-associated chains. A group of highly shared sequence variants was considered likely to be a technical artifact of the sequencing pipeline. In a later analysis, several top co-occurrence clusters were reported to appear linked to parvovirus B19, influenza, CMV and Epstein-Barr virus. In vitro tests confirmed that three of the cytomegalovirus-associated TCR beta chains recognize cytomegalovirus antigens. Most TCR sequences were observed very rarely across donors, whereas some public TCRs were present in many individuals. A further reported finding was that TCR beta sequences accurately predicted the HLA-A and HLA-B alleles for most subjects in the first cohort. An earlier analysis of some 590 of the donors showed that most TCR beta V segments appeared in productive rearrangements either about 90% or about 30% of the time, which broadly matched IMGT annotations. In a later analysis, TCR association rates were found to vary across HLA loci, with the most associated TCRs seen for DRB1 alleles and the fewest for HLA-C alleles. In a later analysis, most CMV-associated TCR beta chains were found to appear HLA-restricted, with HLA associations seemingly driven largely by CMV exposure. Correlated functional status among segregating V segments might be attributable to linkage disequilibrium, but an unknown experimental factor could not be ruled out. At a false discovery rate of 0.05, a later analysis linked some 17,000 TCR beta sequences to specific HLA alleles. The earlier analysis of about 600 of the donors excluded seventeen rarely observed V segments, including chromosome 9 orphons, because counts were too low. In a later genetic analysis, a missense DCLRE1C variant was associated with V-gene and J-gene trimming of TCR beta chains, and the association was replicated in an independent cohort.

Receptor libraries were prepared by the immunoSEQ multiplex PCR assay. The multiplex PCR relied on a mix of 60 forward primers for TCR Vbeta segments and 13 reverse primers for TCR Jbeta segments. The CDR3 region of rearranged TCR beta genes was amplified from genomic DNA by a multiplex PCR assay. Amplified TCR beta libraries were sequenced as 87-base-pair reads on the Illumina HiSeq System. Per the original workflow: In a later analysis, tens of millions of unique TCR beta chains were counted across the roughly 610 repertoires, and approximately 11 million of these chains were shared by at least two donors. To remove PCR and sequencing errors, raw reads were error-corrected and collapsed into unique sequences using a nearest-neighbor algorithm that merged closely related sequences. V, D and J gene segments were assigned by aligning CDR3 sequences to IMGT reference sequences. For a sequence to be retained, a match of at least six nucleotides to both a V gene segment and a J gene segment was required. Rearrangements were called productive when the CDR3 lacked stop codons and stayed in frame with V and J; all others were non-productive. Following IMGT convention, CDR3 was defined as the stretch from the second conserved V-encoded cysteine up to the conserved J-encoded phenylalanine. Sequences without an unambiguous match to a single V gene segment were excluded from the earlier analysis of several hundred of the donors. An earlier analysis of 550 to 650 of the donors classified V segments as functional when productive rearrangements were above 56.7% and as segregating when the standard deviation between donors was above 5%. To diagnose cytomegalovirus status from the catalog of TCR beta chain sequences, a statistical classification framework was built. In a later analysis, TCR nucleotide sequences were compared against IMGT/GENE-DB human TR gene sequences so that V and J genes could be assigned. The TCRdist pipeline was used in a later analysis to assign CDR3 sequences and most-parsimonious VDJ recombination scenarios. A later analysis defined each TCR beta chain by its CDR3 amino acid sequence plus V-gene family, and excluded reads lacking a unique V-gene family. A later analysis removed roughly 590 highly shared, low-generation-probability nucleotide sequences to deal with suspected cross-contamination and a sequencing artifact. A later analysis calculated a clonal expansion index for each public chain from normalized within-repertoire ranks of inferred template counts. In a later analysis, generation probabilities were computed with a VDJ recombination model fitted to out-of-frame rearrangements, and the resulting probabilities were checked against IGoR. Hypergeometric tests were used in a later analysis to score TCR-TCR, TCR-HLA and TCR-CMV co-occurrence, with a repertoire-size bias correction applied to the TCR pairs. False discovery rates were estimated in a later analysis by permuting HLA or CMV assignments 20 times. In a later analysis, co-occurring TCRs were grouped using DBSCAN, with TCRdist sequence similarity added in when clustering inside HLA-allele-positive subsets. For co-occurrence clustering, repertoires with fewer than 30,000 or more than 120,000 public chains were excluded, along with five repertoires with anomalous nucleotide sharing. Not all clones reach the TCRdb copy of this immuneACCESS table, which keeps in-frame sequences only. Checked studies attribute under half of the gap to unresolved V genes and leave the rest unexplained. V and J calls and clone size are those listed in that table; D and trimming were worked out from the DNA. The sample yields 150,000 to 200,000 clones; roughly 82% were counted once. The top ten clones comprise about 1.4% of the sample.

The cohort comprised fewer than 750 healthy bone marrow donors. Cohort members were all nominally healthy when sampled, although unrecorded immune exposures were likely present. The donor tested CMV seropositive, placing the donor among the approximately 290 seropositive members of the cohort. A peripheral blood sample was provided by each donor, and peripheral blood mononuclear cells were used for TCR beta sequencing. The Qiagen DNeasy Blood Extraction Kit was used to extract genomic DNA from the blood cell samples. As concerns this clone: Its antigen target is currently unknown. The sample holds no much larger clone one base away, and base qualities are not on file.

The germline V gene provides CDR1 SGHTA and CDR2 FQGNSA. V is pared back by 5 bases and J by 0 bases, with 14 bases lying between the germline termini. The CDR3, from cysteine to phenylalanine, totals 15 residues. Of all the DNA, just the CDR3 is kept, 45 bases in frame from base 1. Material for sequencing was PBMCs. The clonotype comes from a girl aged 10-17 years in good health and CMV-seropositive. The receptor chain draws on TRBV7-2 and TRBJ2-7, with a tentative D gene TRBD2 over 6 matching bases. DNA sequence: TGTGCCAGCAGCCCGGTCGGGAGAACCTCCTACGAGCAGTACTTC. Its amino acids are CASSPVGRTSYEQYF.